Included here is one T cell receptor beta chain sequence, with context. Its antigen is currently unknown. Germline assignment: CDR1 SGDLS and CDR2 YYNGEE. The CDR3 runs to 14 residues. Trimming cost V 4 bases and J 7 bases; bases outside gene matches: 8. The data stem from a study of OX40 agonist ivuxolimab in advanced cancers. Overall study findings and caveats: Nonresponders included some who also had low normalized T-cell clonal expansion. The study observed clonal expansion of CD4+ and CD8+ blood T cells by week 6 at 0.1 to 3.0 mg/kg.

The repertoire was sequenced with immunoSEQ multiplex PCR; TCRdb's copy has only in-frame clones and lacks some. The data contain about 40,000 clones, 88% of them singletons. Sequencing was performed on CD4+ or CD8+ T cells sorted from blood, taken in a trial of the OX40 agonist ivuxolimab. The chain couples TRBV9 to TRBJ2-3; 8 nucleotides line up with TRBD1. The source of this sequence is an adult with an advanced solid tumor such as melanoma, head and neck, liver or kidney cancer. CDR3 nucleotides: TGTGCCAGCAGCCCCCGGGACAGGACCTATACGCAGTATTTT. It translates to CASSPRDRTYTQYF.